These 24 T cell receptor beta chains share one sample of origin, sequenced in a study of cytomegalovirus exposure and HLA in healthy donors. The PCR contained 60 Vbeta and 13 Jbeta primers. Sequenced by immunoSEQ multiplex PCR; TCRdb stores in-frame clones only, minus some. The sample has 150,000 to 200,000 clones; roughly 82% are singletons. The sequenced sample was PBMCs. The source is a man aged 50 or older in good health and CMV-seropositive.

The V gene is TRBV7-9, the J gene TRBJ1-1; D is unclear. With 0 bases removed from V and 11 bases from J, the gap between germline ends came to 16 bases. Germline V lookup: CDR1 SEHNR, CDR2 FQNEAQ (reference sequence). CDR3 length: 14 amino acids. The CDR3 loop reads CASSLAYRGGGAFF. In DNA, the CDR3 is TGTGCCAGCAGCTTAGCTTATCGGGGTGGAGGGGCTTTCTTT.

This chain links TRBV29-1 with TRBJ1-1, with a weak D call TRBD1 (5 bases). Trimming pared 0 bases from V and 5 bases from J, leaving 19 bases between. The CDR3 has 16 amino acids. CDR1 is SQVTM and CDR2 is ANQGSEA in the germline V gene. The CDR3 nucleotides read TGCAGCGTTGAAGACATGAGGGCGGGGGTCTCGACTGAAGCTTTCTTT. This translates into CSVEDMRAGVSTEAFF.

This chain links TRBV14 with TRBJ2-7; tentative D call: TRBD2 (6 bases). The ends were cut back, 0 bases at V and 7 bases at J, with 16 bases in the middle. CDR3 size: 15 residues. The germline gives CDR1 SGHDN, CDR2 FVKESK. The CDR3 nucleotides are TGTGCCAGCAGCCAAGATTCGGCGGGACCCCGGGAGCAGTACTTC. Translated, it gives CASSQDSAGPREQYF. The whole variable domain, filled in from reference TRBV14 and TRBJ2-7, reads EAGVTQFPSHSVIEKGQTVTLRCDPISGHDNLYWYRRVMGKEIKFLLHFVKESKQDESGMPNNRFLAERTGGTYSTLKVQPAELEDSGVYFCASSQDSAGPREQYFGPGTRLTVT.

The rearrangement joins TRBV11-2 to TRBJ1-1; 9 bases align to TRBD1. The CDR3 covers 14 residues. The germline gives CDR1 SGHAT, CDR2 FQNNGV. Trimming cost V 2 bases and J 5 bases; bases outside gene matches: 3. In DNA form, the CDR3 reads TGTGCCAGCAGCTTAAGGGACAGGGAAACTGAAGCTTTCTTT. Residues: CASSLRDRETEAFF.

This clone was seen only a few times. The chain is built from TRBV9 and TRBJ1-4, with 11 nucleotides matching TRBD1. Trimming at V came to 7 bases and at J to 2 bases, leaving 1 base not matched to a gene. From germline, CDR1 is SGDLS and CDR2 YYNGEE. The CDR3 consists of 14 residues. The CDR3 reads CASGTGGTNEKLFF. CDR3 in DNA: TGTGCCAGCGGGACAGGGGGGACTAATGAAAAACTGTTTTTT.

The gene calls are TRBV4-3 and TRBJ2-7, with 11 bases fitting TRBD1. The germline V gene encodes CDR1 LGHNA and CDR2 YSLEER. This CDR3 contains 17 residues. Trimming took 2 bases from V and 2 from J; bases not matched to a gene: 8. In DNA form, the CDR3 reads TGCGCCAGCAGCCAAACCCACCGGGGACAGGGGGCCTACGAGCAGTACTTC. Translation: CASSQTHRGQGAYEQYF.

In regard to this clone: An end of the junction does not agree with germline; a read error may underlie this. This rearrangement joins TRBV7-9 to TRBJ2-1; 14 positions match TRBD2. Germline V gene data show CDR1 as SEHNR and CDR2 as FQNEAQ (reference sequence). The CDR3 is 16 amino acids. This CDR3 is CSSSLETSGRGYEQFF. CDR3 DNA: TGTTCCAGCAGCTTAGAGACTAGCGGGAGGGGCTATGAGCAGTTCTTC.

V is TRBV15 and J is TRBJ1-5; 7 positions match TRBD1. The ends lost 5 bases at V and 3 bases at J; junction bases unmatched: 10. The germline V gene encodes CDR1 LNHNV and CDR2 YYDKDF (reference sequence). This CDR3 contains 16 residues. The CDR3 loop is CATSAREGTVNQPQHF. DNA for the CDR3: TGTGCCACCAGCGCCCGAGAGGGGACAGTCAATCAGCCCCAGCATTTT.

The chain has TRBV5-1 and TRBJ1-2; 9 nucleotides agree with TRBD1. Germline trimming cut 6 bases from V and 8 bases from J; bases unmatched to any gene: 11. The germline V gene encodes CDR1 SGHRS and CDR2 YFSETQ. This CDR3 has 14 amino acids. In DNA, the CDR3 is TGCGCCAGCACACTGGACAGGGGAGGTTGGGGCTACACCTTC. Translating it yields CASTLDRGGWGYTF.

The chain joins TRBV30 to TRBJ2-7, with 8 bases matching TRBD1. The CDR3 runs to 14 residues. Losses at the gene ends were 1 base for V and 5 bases for J; bases not matched to a gene: 7. From germline, CDR1 is GTSNPN and CDR2 SVGIG (reference sequence). This CDR3 reads CAWSGRTGWNEQYF. CDR3 sequence (DNA): TGTGCCTGGAGTGGGCGGACAGGGTGGAACGAGCAGTACTTC.

The chain uses TRBV9 and TRBJ2-1; D is perhaps TRBD2 (5 bases). The germline V gene encodes CDR1 SGDLS and CDR2 YYNGEE. The CDR3 totals 14 residues. Trimming took off 0 bases at V and 5 bases at J, with 9 bases between the two ends. In DNA form, the CDR3 reads TGTGCCAGCAGCGTAGCGGGGAGAGACAATGAGCAGTTCTTC. Translated, it gives CASSVAGRDNEQFF.

V usage is TRBV6-1 and J usage is TRBJ2-7; D not resolved. Germline values: CDR1 MNHNS, CDR2 SASEGT. The length of the CDR3 is 14 residues. V was shortened by 3 bases and J by 4 bases, with 13 bases between the two germline ends. In DNA, the CDR3 is TGTGCCAGCAGTGATAGCACCGTTTGGTACGAGCAGTACTTC. Translated: CASSDSTVWYEQYF.

This clone was seen a few times. CDR3 DNA sequence: TGCGCCAGCAGCCCAGGGGCCGGGACCGGGGACAACGAGCAGTACTTC. This sequence encodes CASSPGAGTGDNEQYF. The chain recombines TRBV4-1 with TRBJ2-7; weak D call: TRBD1 (6 bases). Trimming took off 4 bases at V and 5 bases at J, with 21 bases between the two ends. The CDR3 runs to 16 residues. Germline lookup yields CDR1 MGHRA and CDR2 YSYEKL.

The table lists this clone with a count of one. This sequence joins TRBV27 and TRBJ2-5; D may be TRBD2 (5 bases). This CDR3 contains 13 residues. Trimming removed 3 bases at V and 5 bases at J, with 10 bases between. CDR1 is MNHEY, CDR2 SMNVEV, per germline (reference sequence). The CDR3 protein is CASSFEGRETQYF. The CDR3 bases are TGTGCCAGCAGTTTTGAGGGTCGCGAGACCCAGTACTTC.

This clone appeared a few times. The J gene is TRBJ2-3, the V gene TRBV28; 7 bases are a match to TRBD1. Germline trimming cut 5 bases from V and 7 bases from J; bases unmatched to any gene: 12. Germline assignment: CDR1 MDHEN and CDR2 SYDVKM. The CDR3 covers 15 residues. CDR3 sequence reads: CASSPGTDDFNTQYF. The CDR3 DNA sequence: TGTGCCAGCAGTCCGGGGACAGACGACTTCAATACGCAGTATTTT.

The chain uses TRBV7-9 and TRBJ1-2; D is uncertain. V was cut by 1 base and J by 4 bases, with 7 bases left in between. This CDR3 contains 13 residues. In germline, CDR1 is SEHNR, CDR2 FQNEAQ (reference sequence). In DNA, the CDR3 is TGTGCCAGCAGCTTAGATGGGAGCTATGGCTACACCTTC. The encoded protein is CASSLDGSYGYTF.

The V and J genes are TRBV18 and TRBJ2-7; 8 bases align to TRBD2. Germline V gene data show CDR1 as KGHSH and CDR2 as LQKENI. This CDR3 spans 15 amino acids. V lost 3 bases and J lost 2; bases outside the gene matches: 6. The CDR3 sequence: CASSPGLAGTYEQYF. CDR3 sequence (DNA): TGTGCCAGCTCACCTGGGCTAGCGGGCACCTACGAGCAGTACTTC.

The CDR3 here is CASSLDRGFQETQYF. The CDR3 DNA is TGTGCCAGCAGTTTAGACAGGGGATTCCAAGAGACCCAGTACTTC. The genes are TRBV28 and TRBJ2-5; TRBD1 matches 8 bases. CDR1 MDHEN and CDR2 SYDVKM come from the germline V gene. This CDR3 contains 15 residues. V dropped 2 bases and J dropped 1; count of bases not matched to a gene: 3.

The chain uses TRBV7-2 and TRBJ2-5, with TRBD1 as a possible D gene (6 bases). V lost 6 bases, J lost 1 base, and 9 bases lay in between. The CDR3 extends over 13 amino acids. The germline gives CDR1 SGHTA, CDR2 FQGNSA. This CDR3 reads CASSRTAQETQYF. CDR3 sequence (DNA): TGTGCCAGCAGTAGGACAGCCCAAGAGACCCAGTACTTC.

This CDR3 is CASTLSGGVEAFF. CDR3 in DNA: TGTGCCAGCACATTGTCGGGCGGGGTTGAAGCTTTCTTT. The V call is TRBV28, the J call TRBJ1-1, with D hard to call. This CDR3 has 13 residues. Germline CDR1 and CDR2: MDHEN and SYDVKM. The V and J ends lost 7 bases and 7 bases respectively, with 16 bases between them.

This clone was detected once. The chain carries TRBV5-1 and TRBJ2-3; TRBD2 is a possible D gene (7 bases). CDR1 and CDR2 from the germline V gene are SGHRS and YFSETQ. This CDR3 region has 15 residues. The V and J ends lost 0 bases and 4 bases respectively, with 12 bases between them. CDR3 bases: TGCGCCAGCAGCTTGGCTGGCGGGGGCTCAGATACGCAGTATTTT. Protein product: CASSLAGGGSDTQYF.

This clone was observed a few times. The chain employs TRBV28 and TRBJ1-6, with 7 bases identical to TRBD1. Germline CDR1 MDHEN, CDR2 SYDVKM. Trimming at V came to 4 bases and at J to 6 bases, leaving 9 bases not matched to a gene. This CDR3 has 16 residues. The CDR3 DNA sequence: TGTGCCAGCAGTTACGGGACAGTGGGTGTTAATTCACCCCTCCACTTT. It specifies CASSYGTVGVNSPLHF.

The V and J genes are TRBV7-2 and TRBJ1-2; 7 nucleotides line up with TRBD1. The CDR3 covers 18 residues. The V gene's germline CDR1 is SGHTA and CDR2 FQGNSA. V shed 1 base and J 1 base; nucleotides not matched to a gene: 12. CDR3 nucleotides: TGTGCCAGCAGCTTAGTCGGGTCCTTTGGGACAGATAACTATGGCTACACCTTC. It codes for CASSLVGSFGTDNYGYTF.

The chain combines TRBV19 with TRBJ2-3, with 9 bases lining up with TRBD2. The germline CDR1 and CDR2 sequences are LNHDA and SQIVND (reference sequence). The CDR3 is 16 residues long. The V segment lost 8 bases and the J segment 1 base; nucleotides outside the gene matches: 10. CDR3 DNA: TGTGCCAGTTCCCCACGGCTAGCGGGGCGCACAGATACGCAGTATTTT. Translating it yields CASSPRLAGRTDTQYF.